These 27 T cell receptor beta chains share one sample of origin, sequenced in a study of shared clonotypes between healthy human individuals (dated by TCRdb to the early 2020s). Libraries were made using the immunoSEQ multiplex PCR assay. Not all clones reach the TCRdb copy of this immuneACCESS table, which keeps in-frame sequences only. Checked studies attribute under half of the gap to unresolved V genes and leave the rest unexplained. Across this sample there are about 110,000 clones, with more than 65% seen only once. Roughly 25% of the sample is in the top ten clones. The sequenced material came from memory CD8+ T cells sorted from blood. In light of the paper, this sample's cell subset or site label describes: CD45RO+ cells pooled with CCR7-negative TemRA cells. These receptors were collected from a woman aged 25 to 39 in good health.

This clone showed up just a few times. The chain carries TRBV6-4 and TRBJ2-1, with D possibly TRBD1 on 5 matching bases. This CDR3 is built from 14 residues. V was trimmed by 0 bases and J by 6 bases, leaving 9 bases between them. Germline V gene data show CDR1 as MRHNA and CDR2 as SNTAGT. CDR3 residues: CASSDSVGANEQFF. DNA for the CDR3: TGTGCCAGCAGTGACTCAGTAGGGGCCAATGAGCAGTTCTTC.

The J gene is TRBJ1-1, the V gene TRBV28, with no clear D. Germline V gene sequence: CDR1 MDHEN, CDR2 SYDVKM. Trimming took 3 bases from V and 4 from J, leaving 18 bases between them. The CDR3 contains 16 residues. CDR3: CASSFAVGEASTEAFF. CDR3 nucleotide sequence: TGTGCCAGCAGTTTCGCCGTTGGGGAGGCGAGCACTGAAGCTTTCTTT.

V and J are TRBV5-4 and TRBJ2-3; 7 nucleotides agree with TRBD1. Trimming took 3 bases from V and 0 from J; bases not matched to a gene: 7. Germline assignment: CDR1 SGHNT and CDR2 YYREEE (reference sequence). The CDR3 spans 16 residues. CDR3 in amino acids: CASSSIRDSSTDTQYF. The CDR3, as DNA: TGTGCCAGCAGCTCAATCCGGGACAGTAGCACAGATACGCAGTATTTT.

The CDR3 reads CASSERTSGLYEQYF. DNA of the CDR3: TGCGCCAGCAGTGAAAGGACTAGCGGCCTTTACGAGCAGTACTTC. The rearrangement joins TRBV10-1 to TRBJ2-5; 10 bases line up with TRBD2. The end of the DNA aligns better with TRBJ2-7, so the J call may be wrong. Germline CDR1 WNHNN, CDR2 SYGVQD (reference sequence). The length of the CDR3 is 15 residues.

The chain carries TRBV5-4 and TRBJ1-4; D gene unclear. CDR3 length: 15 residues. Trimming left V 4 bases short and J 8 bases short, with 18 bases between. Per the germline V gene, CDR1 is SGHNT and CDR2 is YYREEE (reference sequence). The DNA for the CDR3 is TGTGCCAGCAGCCGAAGCAGCCTAGCGCCGGAAAAACTGTTTTTT. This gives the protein CASSRSSLAPEKLFF.

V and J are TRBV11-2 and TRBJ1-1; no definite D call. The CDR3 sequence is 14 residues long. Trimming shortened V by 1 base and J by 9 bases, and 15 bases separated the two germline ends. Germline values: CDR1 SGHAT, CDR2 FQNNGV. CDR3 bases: TGTGCCAGCAGCTTAGGTCGTCCTCAGGTGAAAGCTTTCTTT. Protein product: CASSLGRPQVKAFF.

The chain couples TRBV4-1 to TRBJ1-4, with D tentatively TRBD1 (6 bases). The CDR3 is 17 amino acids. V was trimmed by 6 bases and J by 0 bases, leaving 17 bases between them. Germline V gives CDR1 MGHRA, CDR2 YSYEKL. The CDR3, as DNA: TGCGCCAGCAGGAAGGGGAGGGGGAGACCAACTAATGAAAAACTGTTTTTT. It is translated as CASRKGRGRPTNEKLFF.

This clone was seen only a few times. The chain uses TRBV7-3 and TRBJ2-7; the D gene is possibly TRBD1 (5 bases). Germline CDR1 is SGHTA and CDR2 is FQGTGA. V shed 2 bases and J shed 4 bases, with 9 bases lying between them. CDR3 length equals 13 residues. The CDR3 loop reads CASSLQDKYEQYF. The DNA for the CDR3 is TGTGCCAGCAGCTTACAGGACAAATACGAGCAGTACTTC.

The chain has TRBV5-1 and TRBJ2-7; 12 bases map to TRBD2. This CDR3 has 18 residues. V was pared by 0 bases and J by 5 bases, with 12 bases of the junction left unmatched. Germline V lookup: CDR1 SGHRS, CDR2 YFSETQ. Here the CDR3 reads CASSLEYRLAGGPDEQYF. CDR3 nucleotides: TGCGCCAGCAGCTTGGAGTATAGGCTAGCGGGAGGGCCGGACGAGCAGTACTTC.

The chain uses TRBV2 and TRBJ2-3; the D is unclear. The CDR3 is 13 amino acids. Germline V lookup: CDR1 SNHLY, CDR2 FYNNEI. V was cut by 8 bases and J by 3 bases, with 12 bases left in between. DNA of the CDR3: TGTGCCAGCCCTCTTTTGACTACAGATACGCAGTATTTT. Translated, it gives CASPLLTTDTQYF.

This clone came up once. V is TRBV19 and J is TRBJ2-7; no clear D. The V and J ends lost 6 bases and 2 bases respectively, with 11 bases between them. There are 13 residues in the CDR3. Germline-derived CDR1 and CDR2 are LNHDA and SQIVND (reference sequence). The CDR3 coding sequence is TGTGCCAGTAGCGAACGGGTTACCTACGAGCAGTACTTC. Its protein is CASSERVTYEQYF.

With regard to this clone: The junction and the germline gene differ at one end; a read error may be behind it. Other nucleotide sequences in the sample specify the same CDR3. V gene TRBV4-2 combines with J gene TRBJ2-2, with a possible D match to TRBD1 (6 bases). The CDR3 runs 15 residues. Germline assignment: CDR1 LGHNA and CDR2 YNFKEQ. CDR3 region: CASSLRGGETGELFF. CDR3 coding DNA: TGTGCCAGCAGCCTCAGGGGTGGGGAAACCGGAGAGCTGTTTTTT.

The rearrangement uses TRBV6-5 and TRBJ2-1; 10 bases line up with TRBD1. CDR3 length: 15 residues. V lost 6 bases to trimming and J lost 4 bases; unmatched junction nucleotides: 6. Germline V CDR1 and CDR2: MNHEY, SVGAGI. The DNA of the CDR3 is TGTGCCAGCAGGACTAGGGACAGGGGTTACAATGAGCAGTTCTTC. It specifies CASRTRDRGYNEQFF.

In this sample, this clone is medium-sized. The CDR3 coding sequence is TGTGCCAGCAGCCCTCCCGGACAGGGGAGCTCCTACGAGCAGTACTTC. It specifies CASSPPGQGSSYEQYF. The gene calls are TRBV2 and TRBJ2-7, with 9 nucleotides matching TRBD1. Germline CDR1 is SNHLY and CDR2 is FYNNEI. The CDR3 contains 16 residues. J lost 0 bases, V lost 6 bases, and 9 bases had no gene match.

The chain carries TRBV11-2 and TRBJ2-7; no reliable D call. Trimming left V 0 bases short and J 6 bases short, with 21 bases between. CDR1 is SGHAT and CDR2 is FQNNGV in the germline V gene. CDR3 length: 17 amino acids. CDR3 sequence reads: CASSLEFGQPFEVEQYF. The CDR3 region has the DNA TGTGCCAGCAGCTTAGAATTCGGGCAGCCCTTTGAGGTCGAGCAGTACTTC.

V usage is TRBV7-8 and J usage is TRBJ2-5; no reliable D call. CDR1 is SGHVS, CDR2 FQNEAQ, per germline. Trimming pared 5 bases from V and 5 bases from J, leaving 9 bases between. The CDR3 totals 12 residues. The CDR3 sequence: CASSRLLETQYF. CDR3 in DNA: TGTGCCAGCAGCCGCCTGTTGGAGACCCAGTACTTC.

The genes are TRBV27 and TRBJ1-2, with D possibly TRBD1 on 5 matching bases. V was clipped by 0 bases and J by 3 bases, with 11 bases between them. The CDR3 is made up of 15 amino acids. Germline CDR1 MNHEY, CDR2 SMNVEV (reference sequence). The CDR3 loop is CASSLSGDPYYGYTF. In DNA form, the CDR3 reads TGTGCCAGCAGTTTATCGGGGGACCCGTACTATGGCTACACCTTC.

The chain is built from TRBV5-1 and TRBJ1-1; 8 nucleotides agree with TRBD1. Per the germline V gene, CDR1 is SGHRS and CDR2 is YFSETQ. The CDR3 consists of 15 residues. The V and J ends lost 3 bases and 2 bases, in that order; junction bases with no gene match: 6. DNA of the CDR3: TGCGCCAGCAGCTACTCCGGACAGGGTAACACTGAAGCTTTCTTT. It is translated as CASSYSGQGNTEAFF.

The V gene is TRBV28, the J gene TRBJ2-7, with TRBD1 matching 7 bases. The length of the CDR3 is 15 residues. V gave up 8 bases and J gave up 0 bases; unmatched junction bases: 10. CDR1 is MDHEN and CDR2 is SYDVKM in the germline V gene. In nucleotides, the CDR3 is TGTGCCAGCCGAAAGTACAGGGGCAACTCCTACGAGCAGTACTTC. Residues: CASRKYRGNSYEQYF.

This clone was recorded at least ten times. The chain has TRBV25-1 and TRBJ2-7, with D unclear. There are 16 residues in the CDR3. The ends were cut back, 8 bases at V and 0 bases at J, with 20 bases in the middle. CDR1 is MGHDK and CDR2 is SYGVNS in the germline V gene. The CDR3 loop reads CASASSLGPSSYEQYF. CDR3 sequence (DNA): TGTGCCAGCGCCTCCTCCCTCGGACCGAGCTCCTACGAGCAGTACTTC.

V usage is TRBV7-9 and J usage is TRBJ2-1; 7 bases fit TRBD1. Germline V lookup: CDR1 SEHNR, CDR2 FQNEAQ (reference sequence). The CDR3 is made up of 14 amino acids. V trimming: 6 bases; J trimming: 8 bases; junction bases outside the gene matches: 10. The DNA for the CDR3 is TGTGCCAGCAGTGTCGACAGGGCCAGGGATGAGCAGTTCTTC. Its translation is CASSVDRARDEQFF.

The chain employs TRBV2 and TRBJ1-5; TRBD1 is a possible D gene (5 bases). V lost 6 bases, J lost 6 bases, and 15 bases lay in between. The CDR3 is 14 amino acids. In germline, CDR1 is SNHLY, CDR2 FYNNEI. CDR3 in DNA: TGTGCCAGCAGCTTGGGGGGAGAACTTCAGCCCCAGCATTTT. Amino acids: CASSLGGELQPQHF.

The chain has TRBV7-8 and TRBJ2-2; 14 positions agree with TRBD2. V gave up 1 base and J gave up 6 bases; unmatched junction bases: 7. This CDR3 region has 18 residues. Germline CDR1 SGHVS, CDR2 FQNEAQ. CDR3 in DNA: TGTGCCAGCAGCTTAGGGGGACTAGCGGGAGCCGGGGCCGGGGAGCTGTTTTTT. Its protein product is CASSLGGLAGAGAGELFF.

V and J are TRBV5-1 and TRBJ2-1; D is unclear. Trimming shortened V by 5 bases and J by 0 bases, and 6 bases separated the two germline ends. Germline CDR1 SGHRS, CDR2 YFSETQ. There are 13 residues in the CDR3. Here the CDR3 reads CASRSSSYNEQFF. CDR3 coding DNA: TGCGCCAGCAGGTCTAGCTCCTACAATGAGCAGTTCTTC.

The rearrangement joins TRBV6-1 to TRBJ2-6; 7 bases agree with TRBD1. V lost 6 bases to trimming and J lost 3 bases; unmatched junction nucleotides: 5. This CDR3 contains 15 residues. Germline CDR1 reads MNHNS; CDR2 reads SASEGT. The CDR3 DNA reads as TGTGCCAGCAGCCCCACAGGGGATGGGGCCAACGTCCTGACTTTC. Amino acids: CASSPTGDGANVLTF.

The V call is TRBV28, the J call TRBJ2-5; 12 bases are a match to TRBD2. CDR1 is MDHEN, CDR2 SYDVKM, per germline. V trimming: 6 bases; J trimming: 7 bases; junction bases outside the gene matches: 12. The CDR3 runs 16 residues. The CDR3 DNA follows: TGTGCCAGCAGGAGACTAGCGGGAGCGACCTGGGGGACCCAGTACTTC. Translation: CASRRLAGATWGTQYF.

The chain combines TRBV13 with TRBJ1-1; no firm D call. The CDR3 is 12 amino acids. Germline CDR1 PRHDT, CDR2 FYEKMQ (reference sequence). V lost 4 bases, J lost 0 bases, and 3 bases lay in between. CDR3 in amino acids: CASSWVNTEAFF. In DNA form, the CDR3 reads TGTGCCAGCAGCTGGGTGAACACTGAAGCTTTCTTT.